This TCR beta chain was profiled in a study of shared clonotypes between healthy human individuals. Study background: Ranging from 18 to 49 in age, donors were two women and three men.

In this sample, this clone turned up a few times. Antigen unknown. Splitting of CD4+ cells produced CD45RA+ naive and CD45RA-negative memory subsets. Each sorted subset replicate got 200 ng genomic DNA, 25,000 to 35,000 genomes. Method: immunoSEQ multiplex PCR; TCRdb's copy keeps in-frame clones and lacks some. The sample contains under 1,100,000 clones, about 75% of which appear only once. Overall study findings and caveats: Researchers found naive subsets generally carried larger estimated richness than memory subsets.

CDR3 length: 13 residues. V was trimmed by 4 bases and J by 4 bases, leaving 11 bases between them. CDR1 is SGHRS and CDR2 is YFSETQ in the germline V gene. The rearrangement links TRBV5-1 to TRBJ1-2; D is undetermined. The specimen sequenced was memory CD4+ T cells sorted from blood. As for subset: CD45RA-negative fraction. The sequence was obtained from a man younger than 35 in good health. The CDR3 bases are TGCGCCAGCAGCCCCCCATCGGCCTATGGCTACACCTTC. Translation gives CASSPPSAYGYTF.